This T cell receptor (beta chain) was identified during a study of cytomegalovirus exposure and HLA in healthy donors. Whole-study results and caveats: The authors later linked a missense DCLRE1C variant to TCR beta V- and J-gene trimming. Accurate prediction of most subjects' HLA-A and HLA-B alleles from TCR beta sequences was reported. There were three CMV-associated chains whose specificity for CMV antigens was confirmed in vitro.

CDR3 length: 17 amino acids. Deletions cut 5 bases from V and 5 bases from J, with 22 bases between. CDR1 and CDR2 (germline): MDHEN, SYDVKM. This clone was counted between two and nine times. Antigen specificity is unknown. PCR primers comprised 60 Vbeta and 13 Jbeta primers. The protocol was immunoSEQ multiplex PCR, while the TCRdb copy is restricted to in-frame clones and leaves out a portion. The sample consists of 100,000 to 130,000 clones, under 85% of them appearing once. Sequencing was done on a sample of PBMCs. The source is a male donor in good health and CMV-seronegative. The rearrangement joins TRBV28 to TRBJ2-1; D may be TRBD2 (6 bases). CDR3 nucleotide sequence: TGTGCCAGCAGTCGAACCAACCGTATAATAGCGGACAATGAGCAGTTCTTC. Amino acid sequence: CASSRTNRIIADNEQFF.